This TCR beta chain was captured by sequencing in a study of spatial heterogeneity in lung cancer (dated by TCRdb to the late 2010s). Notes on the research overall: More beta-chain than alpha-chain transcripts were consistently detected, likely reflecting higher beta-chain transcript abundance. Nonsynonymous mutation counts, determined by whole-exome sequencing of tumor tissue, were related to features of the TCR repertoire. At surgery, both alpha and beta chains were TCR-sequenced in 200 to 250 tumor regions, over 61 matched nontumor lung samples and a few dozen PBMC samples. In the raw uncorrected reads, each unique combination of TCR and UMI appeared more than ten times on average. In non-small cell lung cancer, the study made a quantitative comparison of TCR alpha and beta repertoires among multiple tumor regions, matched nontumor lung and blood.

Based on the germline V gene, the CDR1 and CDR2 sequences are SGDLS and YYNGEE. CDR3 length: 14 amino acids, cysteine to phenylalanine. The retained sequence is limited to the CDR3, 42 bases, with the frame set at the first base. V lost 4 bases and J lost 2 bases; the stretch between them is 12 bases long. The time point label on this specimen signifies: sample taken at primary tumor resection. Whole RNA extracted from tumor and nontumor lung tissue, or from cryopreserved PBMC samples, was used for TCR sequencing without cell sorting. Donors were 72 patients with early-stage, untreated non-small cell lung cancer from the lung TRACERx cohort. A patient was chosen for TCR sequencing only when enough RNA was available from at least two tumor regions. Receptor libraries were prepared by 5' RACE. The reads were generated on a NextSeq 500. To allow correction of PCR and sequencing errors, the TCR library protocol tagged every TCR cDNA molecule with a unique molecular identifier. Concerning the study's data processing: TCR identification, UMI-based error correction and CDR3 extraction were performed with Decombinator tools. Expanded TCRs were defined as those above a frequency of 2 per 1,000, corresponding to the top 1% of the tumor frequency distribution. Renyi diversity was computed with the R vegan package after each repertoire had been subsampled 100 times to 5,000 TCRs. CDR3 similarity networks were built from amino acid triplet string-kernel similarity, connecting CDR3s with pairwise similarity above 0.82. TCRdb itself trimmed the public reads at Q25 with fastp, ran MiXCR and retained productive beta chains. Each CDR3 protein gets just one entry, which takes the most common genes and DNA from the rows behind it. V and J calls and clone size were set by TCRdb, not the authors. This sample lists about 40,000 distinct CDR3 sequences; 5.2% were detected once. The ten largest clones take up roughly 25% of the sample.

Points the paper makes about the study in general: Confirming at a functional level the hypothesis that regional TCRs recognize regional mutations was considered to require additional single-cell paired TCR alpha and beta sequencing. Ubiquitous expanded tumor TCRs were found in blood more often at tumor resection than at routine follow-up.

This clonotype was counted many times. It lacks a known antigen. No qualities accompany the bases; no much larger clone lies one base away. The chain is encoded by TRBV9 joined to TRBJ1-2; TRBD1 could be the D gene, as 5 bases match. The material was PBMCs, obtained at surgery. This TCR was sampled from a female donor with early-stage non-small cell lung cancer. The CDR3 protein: CASSSGGGNYGYTF. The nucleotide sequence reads TGTGCCAGCAGCTCCGGCGGGGGAAACTATGGCTACACCTTC.